This TCR beta chain was observed in a study of T cell responses to AZD1222 COVID-19 vaccine. Study results and caveats: Donor demographics were predominantly white British with a female majority; clonal diversity may be underestimated.

The table came from immunoSEQ multiplex PCR; TCRdb's copy has only in-frame clones and leaves some out. In the table there are 100,000 to 150,000 clones, about 89% of which are singletons. Comment on this clone: The antigen is undetermined.

Germline V gene lookup returns CDR1 MDHEN and CDR2 SYDVKM. Unmatched junction bases numbered 6, after V lost 5 bases and J lost 7 bases. The CDR3 covers 15 residues. The sample here was peripheral blood, taken on day 0 of MenACWY control vaccination. The chain employs TRBV28 and TRBJ2-7; 15 bases map to TRBD2. The source is an adult in good health. The CDR3 reads CASSPGLAGGWEQYF. CDR3 DNA: TGTGCCAGCAGTCCCGGACTAGCGGGAGGGTGGGAGCAGTACTTC.